Following are 9 T cell receptor beta chains from one sample sequenced in a study of long-term antiretroviral therapy in people with HIV. Samples were assayed with immunoSEQ v3.0 at survey level. Sequencing used immunoSEQ multiplex PCR; TCRdb keeps in-frame clones, though not all of them. The top ten hold around 12% of the sample, which has some 16,000 clones, roughly 90% seen once. Sequenced material: unsorted PBMCs, taken 0.7 years before starting antiretroviral therapy. These receptor sequences come from a middle-aged man with HIV.

V gene TRBV4-1 combines with J gene TRBJ2-3; 9 bases are a match to TRBD2. The ends lost 5 bases at V and 3 bases at J; junction bases unmatched: 6. Germline CDR1 reads MGHRA; CDR2 reads YSYEKL. The CDR3 contains 15 residues. Written as DNA, the CDR3 is TGCGCCAGCAGCAAGATAGCGGGGGATACAGATACGCAGTATTTT. It is translated as CASSKIAGDTDTQYF.

The chain couples TRBV10-2 to TRBJ1-3, with D maybe TRBD1 (5 bases). V was cut by 8 bases and J by 0 bases, with 14 bases left in between. The length of the CDR3 is 15 residues. Per the germline V gene, CDR1 is WSHSY and CDR2 is SAAADI. As DNA, the CDR3 is TGCGCCAGCCAGGGTTTTGTGGACTCTGGAAACACCATATATTTT. Its protein is CASQGFVDSGNTIYF.

This rearrangement joins TRBV5-6 to TRBJ2-5; D gene uncertain. Trimming took 2 bases from V and 5 from J, leaving 10 bases between them. This CDR3 has 13 amino acids. Germline assignment: CDR1 SGHDT and CDR2 YYEEEE. Written as DNA, the CDR3 is TGTGCCAGCAGCTTCGGAACCCGTGAGACCCAGTACTTC. Translation: CASSFGTRETQYF. Full variable domain (missing parts from reference TRBV5-6 and TRBJ2-5): DAGVTQSPTHLIKTRGQQVTLRCSPKSGHDTVSWYQQALGQGPQFIFQYYEEEERQRGNFPDRFSGHQFPNYSSELNVNALLLGDSALYLCASSFGTRETQYFGPGTRLLVL.

On this clone itself: An end of the junction does not agree with germline; a read error may underlie this. The chain uses TRBV7-2 and TRBJ2-7; 7 nucleotides line up with TRBD1. From germline, CDR1 is SGHTA and CDR2 FQGNSA. The CDR3 covers 13 residues. CDR3 DNA sequence: TGTGCCAGCAGCTTGGGACAGTCCTTCGAGCAGTACTTC. This gives the protein CASSLGQSFEQYF. The full variable domain, in which reference TRBV7-2 and TRBJ2-7 provide the parts outside the CDR3, is GAGVSQSPSNKVTEKGKDVELRCDPISGHTALYWYRQSLGQGLEFLIYFQGNSAPDKSGLPSDRFSAERTGGSVSTLTIQRTQQEDSAVYLCASSLGQSFEQYFGPGTRLTVT.

The rearrangement joins TRBV7-8 to TRBJ2-7; a weak D match, TRBD2 (6 bases). Trimming left V 5 bases short and J 3 bases short, with 11 bases between. CDR1 is SGHVS, CDR2 FQNEAQ, per germline. CDR3 length equals 13 residues. The CDR3 is CASSSLGGYEQYF. The CDR3 nucleotides read TGTGCCAGCAGCAGCCTCGGGGGCTACGAGCAGTACTTC.

CDR3 loop: CASSLGGVTEAFF. The DNA of the CDR3 is TGTGCCAGCAGCTTAGGTGGGGTCACTGAAGCTTTCTTT. This chain connects TRBV7-3 to TRBJ1-1; D not resolved. Trimming took 2 bases from V and 4 from J, leaving 8 bases between them. The CDR3 consists of 13 residues. Germline CDR1 reads SGHTA; CDR2 reads FQGTGA.

This chain uses TRBV2 with TRBJ1-2; D call uncertain. With 3 bases removed from V and 1 base from J, the gap between germline ends came to 9 bases. Germline CDR1 SNHLY, CDR2 FYNNEI. The CDR3 is 14 residues long. CDR3 sequence reads: CASSDQLVNYGYTF. CDR3 DNA: TGTGCCAGCAGTGATCAGCTAGTTAACTATGGCTACACCTTC.

V gene TRBV27 combines with J gene TRBJ1-4, with 8 bases aligning to TRBD1. V lost 4 bases, J lost 8 bases, and 18 bases stayed unmatched. In germline, CDR1 is MNHEY, CDR2 SMNVEV (reference sequence). This CDR3 region has 18 residues. The CDR3 nucleotides are TGTGCCAGCAGTTATGAAGGCGGGTGGCAGGGGGCTGGGGAAAAACTGTTTTTT. Protein product: CASSYEGGWQGAGEKLFF. Looking up the rest from reference TRBV27 and TRBJ1-4 gives the full variable domain: EAQVTQNPRYLITVTGKKLTVTCSQNMNHEYMSWYRQDPGLGLRQIYYSMNVEVTDKGDVPEGYKVSRKEKRNFPLILESPSPNQTSLYFCASSYEGGWQGAGEKLFFGSGTQLSVL.

V usage is TRBV7-9 and J usage is TRBJ2-5, with D unresolved. Per germline, CDR1 SEHNR and CDR2 FQNEAQ (reference sequence). The V end was cut by 1 base, the J end by 3 bases, with 6 bases between. The CDR3 spans 13 residues. Here the CDR3 reads CASSLGTKETQYF. The CDR3 region has the DNA TGTGCCAGCAGCTTAGGGACCAAAGAGACCCAGTACTTC.